Listed here is a single T cell receptor beta chain. Its target is not known. Germline V CDR1 and CDR2: GTSNPN, SVGIG (reference sequence). V lost 0 bases, J lost 1 base, and 2 bases stayed unmatched. CDR3 size: 15 residues. The data stem from a study of cytomegalovirus exposure and HLA in healthy donors. A multiplex PCR was run with 60 Vbeta primers and 13 Jbeta primers. Measured with immunoSEQ multiplex PCR; TCRdb has only the in-frame clones, and not every one. The profile shows around 170,000 clones, about three quarters of them singletons. Study conclusions and caveats: A missense DCLRE1C variant was associated with V- and J-gene trimming of TCR beta chains in a later analysis, and an independent cohort replicated the association. Excluded were some V segments that proved indistinguishable, including TRBV6-2 and TRBV6-3. Across donors, most TCRs were seen rarely, yet some public ones were widespread.

Source material: PBMCs. The sequence came from a man aged 35-49 years in good health and CMV-seronegative. The chain joins TRBV30 to TRBJ1-5; TRBD1 agrees at 8 bases. This CDR3 reads CAWSVQGGSNQPQHF. The CDR3 DNA reads TGTGCCTGGAGTGTACAGGGGGGGAGCAATCAGCCCCAGCATTTT.